Each of the 6 T cell receptor beta chains below was sequenced from the same sample in a study of OX40 agonist ivuxolimab in advanced cancers. Here immunoSEQ multiplex PCR was the method, and the copy in TCRdb shows in-frame clones only, minus some. The sample carries over 90,000 clones, approximately 93% recorded once. Sequences were derived from CD4+ or CD8+ T cells sorted from blood, sampled in a trial of the OX40 agonist ivuxolimab. All receptors come from an adult with an advanced solid tumor such as melanoma, head and neck, liver or kidney cancer.

This chain connects TRBV10-1 to TRBJ2-3; a possible D gene is TRBD2 (5 bases). CDR3 length: 15 residues. Trimming stripped 3 bases from V and 5 bases from J, with 15 bases between. Per the germline V gene, CDR1 is WNHNN and CDR2 is SYGVQD (reference sequence). The DNA of the CDR3 is TGCGCCAGCAGTGAAGAGGGCAGGATCGGAGATACGCAGTATTTT. Amino acids: CASSEEGRIGDTQYF.

CDR3 in DNA: TGTGCCAGCCTCCGGGACGCAATCTCTGGAAACACCATATATTTT. Translation: CASLRDAISGNTIYF. The chain is built from TRBV2 and TRBJ1-3; tentative D call: TRBD1 (5 bases). Germline CDR1 and CDR2: SNHLY and FYNNEI. V lost 8 bases, J lost 0 bases, and 14 bases lay in between. CDR3 size: 15 residues.

The J gene is TRBJ2-1, the V gene TRBV19, with 10 positions matching TRBD1. The CDR3 runs 16 residues. V was pared by 4 bases and J by 4 bases, with 7 bases of the junction left unmatched. Germline V gene sequence: CDR1 LNHDA, CDR2 SQIVND (reference sequence). This CDR3 reads CASSTRQGARYNEQFF. The CDR3 DNA is TGTGCCAGTAGTACACGACAGGGGGCTAGGTACAATGAGCAGTTCTTC.

The chain is built from TRBV5-4 and TRBJ2-7; TRBD1 or TRBD2 may be the D gene (5 bases each). Germline V gene data show CDR1 as SGHNT and CDR2 as YYREEE (reference sequence). The germline V and J ends were trimmed by 3 bases and 0 bases, with 19 bases remaining between them. The CDR3 consists of 17 residues. This CDR3 reads CASSSAVRGPSSYEQYF. In DNA form, the CDR3 reads TGTGCCAGCAGCTCTGCCGTGAGGGGCCCGAGCTCCTACGAGCAGTACTTC.

This sequence joins TRBV18 and TRBJ2-3, with 10 bases identical to TRBD1. Germline CDR1 KGHSH, CDR2 LQKENI. The CDR3 has 17 amino acids. V was clipped by 4 bases and J by 5 bases; unmatched bases: 12. This chain's CDR3 is CASSLRPGQGIEDTQYF. The CDR3 bases are TGTGCCAGCTCACTTCGCCCGGGACAGGGGATTGAAGATACGCAGTATTTT.

This chain uses TRBV18 with TRBJ1-4; the D gene is possibly TRBD1 (6 bases). This CDR3 is 19 amino acids long. Trimming stripped 4 bases from V and 4 bases from J, with 25 bases between. Germline CDR1 reads KGHSH; CDR2 reads LQKENI. The CDR3 is CASSLTQGINHRSNEKLFF. CDR3 coding DNA: TGTGCCAGCTCACTAACTCAGGGGATCAACCATAGAAGTAATGAAAAACTGTTTTTT.